These 13 T cell receptor beta chains were sequenced from one sample in a study of beta chain features in type 1 diabetes. Study-level points and caveats: All four CD4+ subsets from Type 1 diabetes patients carried moderately but significantly shorter TCRB CDR3s.

Isolated RNA was reverse transcribed in full, so expressed TCRB transcripts were sequenced. TCRdb keeps only in-frame clones here, not all; method: immunoSEQ multiplex PCR. The data contain 250,000 to 350,000 clones, 15% of them seen just once; the ten biggest clones take up roughly 0.015%. The antigens of these receptors remain unknown. The sequenced material came from naive CD4+ T cells from blood. These receptors came from a man between 18 and 35 years old with type 1 diabetes.

The rearrangement uses TRBV7-2 and TRBJ2-3; a possible D gene is TRBD1 (5 bases). Trimming removed 3 bases at V and 0 bases at J, with 7 bases between. The CDR3 spans 14 residues. Germline lookup yields CDR1 SGHTA and CDR2 FQGNSA. The CDR3 nucleotides read TGTGCCAGCAGCTTTCGGACAAGCACAGATACGCAGTATTTT. It is translated as CASSFRTSTDTQYF. Drawing the rest from reference TRBV7-2 and TRBJ2-3, the complete variable domain is GAGVSQSPSNKVTEKGKDVELRCDPISGHTALYWYRQSLGQGLEFLIYFQGNSAPDKSGLPSDRFSAERTGGSVSTLTIQRTQQEDSAVYLCASSFRTSTDTQYFGPGTRLTVL.

This clone turned up a few times. DNA of the CDR3: TGTGCCAGCAGCTTACAGGCCACAGATACGCAGTATTTT. Amino acids: CASSLQATDTQYF. This sequence joins TRBV11-2 and TRBJ2-3; D gene uncertain. V was shortened by 2 bases and J by 2 bases, with 5 bases between the two germline ends. The germline CDR1 and CDR2 sequences are SGHAT and FQNNGV. The CDR3 is 13 residues long.

This rearrangement joins TRBV28 to TRBJ1-2, with 8 bases identical to TRBD1. CDR1 and CDR2 from the germline V gene are MDHEN and SYDVKM. This CDR3 has 13 amino acids. V trimming: 4 bases; J trimming: 7 bases; junction bases outside the gene matches: 5. CDR3 nucleotides: TGTGCCAGCAGTTCCCAGGGGGCAAGTGGCTACACCTTC. Its protein product is CASSSQGASGYTF.

This clone was counted between two and nine times. The chain has TRBV28 and TRBJ1-4, with D perhaps matching TRBD1 (5 bases). This CDR3 is built from 16 residues. Germline V gene lookup returns CDR1 MDHEN and CDR2 SYDVKM. V lost 2 bases to trimming and J lost 0 bases, with 10 bases between them. This CDR3 is CASSLDPRATNEKLFF. DNA for the CDR3: TGTGCCAGCAGTTTAGATCCCAGGGCAACTAATGAAAAACTGTTTTTT.

Written as DNA, the CDR3 is TGTGCCTGGAGTCCCGGGACAGGGTACGAGCAGTACTTC. It encodes CAWSPGTGYEQYF. This chain joins TRBV30 and TRBJ2-7; 9 positions agree with TRBD1. Trimming took 2 bases from V and 4 from J; bases not matched to a gene: 3. CDR1 and CDR2 from the germline V gene are GTSNPN and SVGIG (reference sequence). The CDR3 is made up of 13 amino acids. Based on the CDR3 plus reference TRBV30 and TRBJ2-7, the full variable domain is SQTIHQWPATLVQPVGSPLSLECTVEGTSNPNLYWYRQAAGRGLQLLFYSVGIGQISSEVPQNLSASRPQDRQFILSSKKLLLSDSGFYLCAWSPGTGYEQYFGPGTRLTVT.

In the case of this clone: The sample has other DNA sequences that encode this CDR3 too. The rearrangement joins TRBV11-2 to TRBJ2-7, with D hard to call. The CDR3 covers 12 residues. Germline CDR1 and CDR2: SGHAT and FQNNGV. Trimming stripped 0 bases from V and 3 bases from J, with 3 bases between. The CDR3 loop reads CASSLDRYEQYF. Here the CDR3 DNA reads TGTGCCAGCAGCTTAGATCGCTACGAGCAGTACTTC.

Comment on this clone: Other DNA variants within this sample encode the same CDR3. This rearrangement joins TRBV18 to TRBJ2-5; TRBD1 might be the D (6 bases). V gave up 3 bases and J gave up 2 bases, with 7 bases separating them. Germline CDR1 reads KGHSH; CDR2 reads LQKENI. CDR3 size: 13 residues. In DNA form, the CDR3 reads TGTGCCAGCTCACCTGGACAGCAAGAGACCCAGTACTTC. It specifies CASSPGQQETQYF.

The V call is TRBV7-2, the J call TRBJ2-7; D is perhaps TRBD2 (6 bases). From germline, CDR1 is SGHTA and CDR2 FQGNSA. The V gene lost 2 bases and the J gene lost 8 bases, with 10 bases spanning the gap. CDR3 length: 12 residues. CDR3 in DNA: TGTGCCAGCAGCTTACCGGCGGGACAGCAGTACTTC. Translated: CASSLPAGQQYF.

This chain joins TRBV15 and TRBJ2-7; 11 nucleotides line up with TRBD1. The CDR3 sequence is 14 residues long. The V gene's germline CDR1 is LNHNV and CDR2 YYDKDF (reference sequence). V lost 8 bases and J lost 4; bases outside the gene matches: 7. The CDR3 region is CATARDRGSYEQYF. The DNA of the CDR3 is TGTGCCACCGCCCGGGACAGGGGGTCATACGAGCAGTACTTC.

The chain recombines TRBV15 with TRBJ2-1; D remains unclear. The V end was cut by 1 base, the J end by 7 bases, with 8 bases between. Germline V gives CDR1 LNHNV, CDR2 YYDKDF (reference sequence). The CDR3 is 13 amino acids. The CDR3 region has the DNA TGTGCCACCAGCAGAGCAAGGCGGAATGAGCAGTTCTTC. Translation: CATSRARRNEQFF.

This chain connects TRBV6-6 to TRBJ1-1; no clear D. The CDR3 loop spans 14 amino acids. Germline V gives CDR1 MNHNY, CDR2 SVGAGI (reference sequence). Trimming shortened V by 4 bases and J by 0 bases, and 9 bases separated the two germline ends. CDR3 region: CASSFGEMNTEAFF. The CDR3 DNA reads as TGTGCCAGCAGTTTCGGGGAGATGAACACTGAAGCTTTCTTT.

This clone was seen a handful of times. V and J are TRBV21-1 and TRBJ1-5. TRBV21-1 is assigned pseudogene status. The CDR3 consists of 16 residues. The CDR3 nucleotides are TGTGCCAGCAGCAATCGGCGGGGGCACGGCAATCAGCCCCAGCATTTT. This gives the protein CASSNRRGHGNQPQHF.

Only a few counts were recorded for this clone. J is TRBJ2-7 and V is TRBV25-1; D may be TRBD2 (7 bases). The CDR3 is 17 amino acids. The germline gives CDR1 MGHDK, CDR2 SYGVNS. Trimming shortened V by 5 bases and J by 2 bases, and 22 bases separated the two germline ends. CDR3: CASSHPPGAGVAYEQYF. CDR3 DNA: TGTGCCAGCAGTCACCCACCGGGGGCGGGAGTGGCCTACGAGCAGTACTTC.